The 25 T cell receptor beta chains given below trace back to one sample, sequenced in a study of shared clonotypes between healthy human individuals. Profiling relied on immunoSEQ multiplex PCR, and the TCRdb table lists in-frame clones only, not all of them. The table includes more than 2,000,000 clones, 85% to 95% detected once. The sequencing sample was made of naive CD4+ T cells from PBMCs. The sample's subset: CD45RA+ positively selected. The receptors originated from a man in his late teens or twenties in good health. Some clones in this sample may be carry-over from other donors' samples.

The V gene is TRBV9, the J gene TRBJ1-1, with TRBD1 as a possible D gene (6 bases). The V end lost 1 base, the J end lost 2 bases, and 9 bases lay between the germline ends. The CDR3 has 14 residues. Germline CDR1 is SGDLS and CDR2 is YYNGEE. The chain's CDR3 is CASSVRTANTEAFF. DNA of the CDR3: TGTGCCAGCAGCGTAAGGACAGCTAACACTGAAGCTTTCTTT.

The table lists this clone with a few counts. Other DNA sequences in this specimen translate into the identical CDR3. The J gene is TRBJ1-5, the V gene TRBV30, with D hard to call. The germline CDR1 and CDR2 sequences are GTSNPN and SVGIG (reference sequence). This CDR3 is 12 amino acids long. V was shortened by 2 bases and J by 2 bases, with 4 bases between the two germline ends. The CDR3 coding sequence is TGTGCCTGGAGTACGGGCAATCAGCCCCAGCATTTT. Translation: CAWSTGNQPQHF.

The V and J genes are TRBV2 and TRBJ1-5, with D possibly matching TRBD1 (6 bases). V was pared by 5 bases and J by 4 bases, with 12 bases between. Looked up from germline, CDR1 is SNHLY and CDR2 is FYNNEI. The CDR3 is made up of 14 amino acids. The chain's CDR3 is CASSLQGRNQPQHF. The CDR3 DNA reads TGTGCCAGCAGTTTGCAGGGGAGAAATCAGCCCCAGCATTTT.

This rearrangement joins TRBV19 to TRBJ2-7; 11 bases agree with TRBD2. The CDR3 consists of 15 residues. Germline CDR1 is LNHDA and CDR2 is SQIVND (reference sequence). The V segment lost 4 bases and the J segment 2 bases; nucleotides outside the gene matches: 4. The CDR3 bases are TGTGCCAGTAGTAGAACTAGCGGGGGAGCCTACGAGCAGTACTTC. It is translated as CASSRTSGGAYEQYF.

The V and J genes are TRBV5-1 and TRBJ2-5; a possible D gene is TRBD1 (5 bases). There are 13 residues in the CDR3. Trimming stripped 3 bases from V and 1 base from J, with 7 bases between. CDR1 is SGHRS and CDR2 is YFSETQ in the germline V gene. Here the CDR3 DNA reads TGCGCCAGCAGCTGGACATCCCAAGAGACCCAGTACTTC. It codes for CASSWTSQETQYF.

This chain connects TRBV7-2 to TRBJ2-3; 7 bases are shared with TRBD1. This CDR3 region has 13 residues. With 1 base clipped from V and 11 bases from J, the junction kept 6 bases outside the gene matches. Germline values: CDR1 SGHTA, CDR2 FQGNSA. The CDR3 loop is CASSLEVRTGQYF. The CDR3 DNA follows: TGTGCCAGCAGCTTAGAAGTTAGGACAGGGCAGTATTTT.

This clone has just one count. This sequence joins TRBV7-3 and TRBJ2-3, with unresolved D. Per germline, CDR1 SGHTA and CDR2 FQGTGA. V was cut by 5 bases and J by 4 bases, with 10 bases left in between. The CDR3 has 13 residues. The CDR3 coding sequence is TGTGCCAGCAGCCGTGCCTTGGCAGATACGCAGTATTTT. It yields the protein CASSRALADTQYF.

J is TRBJ1-4 and V is TRBV28; D perhaps matches TRBD1 (6 bases). This CDR3 has 14 amino acids. V was pared by 2 bases and J by 7 bases, with 11 bases between. CDR1 and CDR2 from the germline V gene are MDHEN and SYDVKM. The CDR3: CASSLPQGFEKLFF. For the CDR3, the DNA is TGTGCCAGCAGTTTACCGCAGGGGTTTGAAAAACTGTTTTTT.

This clone was found a few times. The chain recombines TRBV9 with TRBJ1-1; maybe TRBD1 (6 bases). The V and J ends lost 3 bases and 0 bases respectively, with 12 bases between them. The CDR3 loop spans 15 amino acids. Germline CDR1 is SGDLS and CDR2 is YYNGEE. CDR3 loop: CASSGFGGLNTEAFF. The CDR3 DNA sequence: TGTGCCAGCAGCGGGTTCGGGGGGCTGAACACTGAAGCTTTCTTT. Using reference TRBV9 and TRBJ1-1 for the parts outside the CDR3, the full variable domain is DSGVTQTPKHLITATGQRVTLRCSPRSGDLSVYWYQQSLDQGLQFLIQYYNGEERAKGNILERFSAQQFPDLHSELNLSSLELGDSALYFCASSGFGGLNTEAFFGQGTRLTVV.

The V and J genes are TRBV11-2 and TRBJ1-1; 9 bases are shared with TRBD1. The germline gives CDR1 SGHAT, CDR2 FQNNGV. With 3 bases clipped from V and 0 bases from J, the junction kept 2 bases outside the gene matches. This CDR3 has 15 residues. In nucleotides, the CDR3 is TGTGCCAGCAGCTTGGGGACAGGGATGAACACTGAAGCTTTCTTT. Protein: CASSLGTGMNTEAFF.

The chain combines TRBV15 with TRBJ2-2, with 7 bases identical to TRBD2. The CDR3 length is 16 residues. Per the germline V gene, CDR1 is LNHNV and CDR2 is YYDKDF (reference sequence). The V gene end was trimmed by 0 bases and the J gene end by 7 bases; junction bases not matched to a gene: 8. CDR3 in DNA: TGTGCCACCAGCAGAGATGGGACGGGAGGAATCGGGGAGCTGTTTTTT. Its translation is CATSRDGTGGIGELFF.

The table lists this clone with a count of one. In the same sample, other DNA sequences code for this CDR3. V is TRBV5-1 and J is TRBJ2-7; 8 bases line up with TRBD1. The CDR3 length is 14 residues. Trimming cost V 0 bases and J 3 bases; bases outside gene matches: 2. CDR1 is SGHRS and CDR2 is YFSETQ in the germline V gene. The CDR3 reads CASSLGDRSYEQYF. CDR3 in DNA: TGCGCCAGCAGCTTGGGGGACAGGAGCTACGAGCAGTACTTC.

J is TRBJ2-5 and V is TRBV28; 8 bases match TRBD1. From germline, CDR1 is MDHEN and CDR2 SYDVKM. Trimming at V came to 5 bases and at J to 4 bases, leaving 15 bases not matched to a gene. The CDR3 extends over 17 amino acids. CDR3 nucleotides: TGTGCCAGCAGTCCCCCGACAGGGGTTCGCCGTCGAGAGACCCAGTACTTC. Amino acids: CASSPPTGVRRRETQYF.

The chain carries TRBV5-5 and TRBJ2-5; a weak D match, TRBD1 (7 bases). CDR3 length equals 17 residues. Deletions cut 3 bases from V and 1 base from J, with 19 bases between. Germline loops: CDR1 SGHKS, CDR2 YYEKEE (reference sequence). The CDR3 DNA sequence: TGTGCCAGCAGCTGGAGGGACAGAATCCTAGGCCAAGAGACCCAGTACTTC. It yields the protein CASSWRDRILGQETQYF.

The CDR3 loop is CAWSKAGVHNEQFF. The CDR3 DNA is TGTGCCTGGAGTAAAGCGGGAGTCCATAATGAGCAGTTCTTC. The chain is built from TRBV30 and TRBJ2-1; TRBD2 matches at 8 bases. Germline CDR1 GTSNPN, CDR2 SVGIG (reference sequence). V was clipped by 2 bases and J by 7 bases; unmatched bases: 7. The CDR3 contains 14 residues.

This clone has a handful of counts. The chain recombines TRBV6-1 with TRBJ1-1; TRBD1 agrees at 7 bases. Germline V gives CDR1 MNHNS, CDR2 SASEGT. V shed 6 bases and J 8 bases; nucleotides not matched to a gene: 12. This CDR3 contains 14 residues. CDR3: CASRTELDRPEAFF. CDR3 DNA: TGTGCCAGCAGGACAGAACTGGACAGGCCCGAAGCTTTCTTT.

The chain couples TRBV6-5 to TRBJ2-1; D not certain. The CDR3 spans 13 residues. V lost 6 bases and J 0 bases, leaving 6 bases between the germline ends. Germline V lookup: CDR1 MNHEY, CDR2 SVGAGI. This CDR3 reads CASRRNSYNEQFF. The CDR3 DNA reads TGTGCCAGCAGGCGGAACTCCTACAATGAGCAGTTCTTC.

Concerning this clone itself: Additional DNA sequences in this sample encode the identical CDR3. The chain has TRBV19 and TRBJ2-5; possibly TRBD1 or TRBD2 for D (5 bases each). This CDR3 contains 14 residues. Trimming took 3 bases from V and 4 from J, leaving 12 bases between them. Germline CDR1 is LNHDA and CDR2 is SQIVND (reference sequence). The chain's CDR3 is CASSIGRERETQYF. DNA of the CDR3: TGTGCCAGTAGTATTGGCAGGGAGCGAGAGACCCAGTACTTC.

The count of this clone is one. V is TRBV5-1 and J is TRBJ2-2; 11 bases fit TRBD2. The V segment lost 3 bases and the J segment 4 bases; nucleotides outside the gene matches: 5. This CDR3 is 16 amino acids long. Germline values: CDR1 SGHRS, CDR2 YFSETQ. The CDR3 nucleotides are TGCGCCAGCAGCTCCTCAGGACTAGCGGGCACCGGGGAGCTGTTTTTT. This sequence encodes CASSSSGLAGTGELFF.

CDR3 residues: CASSLRQAPTEAFF. CDR3 DNA: TGTGCCAGCAGCTTAAGACAGGCTCCCACTGAAGCTTTCTTT. The chain carries TRBV11-2 and TRBJ1-1; weak D call: TRBD1 (6 bases). Germline loops: CDR1 SGHAT, CDR2 FQNNGV. This CDR3 has 14 amino acids. V gave up 2 bases and J gave up 4 bases, with 11 bases separating them.

V is TRBV11-1 and J is TRBJ2-7; D is ambiguous. The V end was cut by 4 bases, the J end by 0 bases, with 10 bases between. CDR3 length: 14 residues. Germline CDR1 reads SGHAT; CDR2 reads FQDESV (reference sequence). The CDR3: CASSYRASSYEQYF. The CDR3 nucleotides read TGTGCCAGCAGCTACCGAGCGAGCTCCTACGAGCAGTACTTC. Full variable domain (outside the CDR3, taken from reference TRBV11-1 and TRBJ2-7): EAEVAQSPRYKITEKSQAVAFWCDPISGHATLYWYRQILGQGPELLVQFQDESVVDDSQLPKDRFSAERLKGVDSTLKIQPAELGDSAMYLCASSYRASSYEQYFGPGTRLTVT.

In its sample, this clone was seen once. The gene calls are TRBV7-9 and TRBJ2-7, with a tentative D call TRBD2 (5 bases). V was cut by 5 bases and J by 0 bases, with 17 bases left in between. CDR1 SEHNR and CDR2 FQNEAQ come from the germline V gene (reference sequence). This CDR3 contains 16 residues. This chain's CDR3 is CASSTNGILPSYEQYF. CDR3 sequence (DNA): TGTGCCAGCAGCACCAACGGGATCTTACCCTCCTACGAGCAGTACTTC. The full variable domain, completed using reference TRBV7-9 and TRBJ2-7, is DTGVSQNPRHKITKRGQNVTFRCDPISEHNRLYWYRQTLGQGPEFLTYFQNEAQLEKSRLLSDRFSAERPKGSFSTLEIQRTEQGDSAMYLCASSTNGILPSYEQYFGPGTRLTVT.

V and J are TRBV27 and TRBJ2-3, with TRBD2 matching over 10 bases. This CDR3 is 17 amino acids long. In germline, CDR1 is MNHEY, CDR2 SMNVEV (reference sequence). Germline trimming cut 7 bases from V and 2 bases from J; bases unmatched to any gene: 12. The CDR3 DNA reads TGTGCCAGCATGGGCCTTAGCGGGAGGACGTCCACAGATACGCAGTATTTT. Translating gives CASMGLSGRTSTDTQYF.

The V and J genes are TRBV5-4 and TRBJ2-1, with 9 bases matching TRBD1. With 0 bases clipped from V and 7 bases from J, the junction kept 2 bases outside the gene matches. The CDR3 contains 14 residues. CDR1 is SGHNT and CDR2 is YYREEE in the germline V gene (reference sequence). As DNA, the CDR3 is TGTGCCAGCAGCTTGGGACAGGGGGTGAATGAGCAGTTCTTC. It yields the protein CASSLGQGVNEQFF.

The chain combines TRBV9 with TRBJ2-7; 12 nucleotides align to TRBD2. The germline V gene encodes CDR1 SGDLS and CDR2 YYNGEE. The CDR3 sequence is 15 residues long. Trimming removed 4 bases from V and 4 bases from J; junction bases left unmatched: 6. In DNA, the CDR3 is TGTGCCAGCAGCCCCAGACTAGCGGGAGAGTACGAGCAGTACTTC. Translated: CASSPRLAGEYEQYF.